This record concerns one T cell receptor beta chain sequence. Using immunoSEQ multiplex PCR, the repertoire was profiled, and TCRdb retains in-frame clones only, with some absent. The sample lists fewer than 40,000 clones, over 80% occurring once. The CDR3 is 17 amino acids. V gave up 2 bases and J gave up 0 bases; unmatched junction bases: 4. The germline CDR1 and CDR2 sequences are MGHRA and YSYEKL. This record belongs to a study of OX40 agonist ivuxolimab in advanced cancers. The V and J genes are TRBV4-1 and TRBJ2-7, with TRBD2 matching 13 bases. This sequence originates from an adult with an advanced solid tumor such as melanoma, head and neck, liver or kidney cancer. The source material was CD4+ or CD8+ T cells sorted from blood, sampled in a trial of the OX40 agonist ivuxolimab. CDR3 amino acids: CASSQRTSGSLSYEQYF. Here the CDR3 DNA reads TGCGCCAGCAGCCAACGGACTAGCGGGAGCCTCTCCTACGAGCAGTACTTC.